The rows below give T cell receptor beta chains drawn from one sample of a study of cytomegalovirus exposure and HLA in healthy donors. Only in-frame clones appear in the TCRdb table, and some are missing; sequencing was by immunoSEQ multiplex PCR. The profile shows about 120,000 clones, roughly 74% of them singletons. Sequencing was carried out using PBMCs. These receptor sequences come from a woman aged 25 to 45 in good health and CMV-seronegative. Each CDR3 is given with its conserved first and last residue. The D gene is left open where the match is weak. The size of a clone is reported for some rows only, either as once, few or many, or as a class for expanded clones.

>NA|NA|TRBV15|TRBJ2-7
CATSRGTRADEQYF
TGTGCCACCAGCAGAGGCACTAGAGCTGACGAGCAGTACTTC
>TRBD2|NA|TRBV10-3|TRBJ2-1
CAISQVGRERNEQFF
TGTGCCATCAGCCAGGTTGGGCGGGAGAGGAATGAGCAGTTCTTC
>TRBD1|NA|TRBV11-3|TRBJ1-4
CASSPDRGGGKLFF
TGTGCCAGCAGCCCCGACAGGGGAGGGGGAAAACTGTTTTTT
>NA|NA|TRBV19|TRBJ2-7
CASSPTFLYSYEQYF
TGTGCCAGTAGCCCTACGTTTTTGTACTCCTACGAGCAGTACTTC
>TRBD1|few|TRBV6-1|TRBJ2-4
CASSEARTGGNIQYF
TGTGCCAGCAGTGAAGCAAGAACAGGGGGAAACATTCAGTACTTC
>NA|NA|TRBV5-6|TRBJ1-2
CASSLVDRYGYTF
TGTGCCAGCAGCTTGGTCGACAGGTATGGCTACACCTTC
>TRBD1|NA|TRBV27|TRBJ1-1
CASSLLQGAVGEAFF
TGTGCCAGCAGTCTCCTACAGGGGGCCGTTGGTGAAGCTTTCTTT
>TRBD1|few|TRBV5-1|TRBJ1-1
CASSTDRGATEAFF
TGCGCCAGCAGCACAGACAGGGGCGCCACTGAAGCTTTCTTT
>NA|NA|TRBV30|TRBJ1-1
CAWRPRGEAFF
TGTGCCTGGAGACCCCGGGGAGAAGCTTTCTTT
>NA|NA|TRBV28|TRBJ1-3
CASSLEVHAGNTIYF
TGTGCCAGCAGTTTAGAGGTGCACGCAGGAAACACCATATATTTT
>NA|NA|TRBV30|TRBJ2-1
CAWSVFGSSEQFF
TGTGCCTGGAGTGTATTCGGTAGTTCGGAGCAGTTCTTC
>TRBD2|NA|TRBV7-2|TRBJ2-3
CASSLDWVGRGTQYF
TGTGCCAGCAGCTTAGATTGGGTGGGGAGGGGTACGCAGTATTTT
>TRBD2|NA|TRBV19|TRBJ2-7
CASSAGLAGPYEQYF
TGTGCCAGTAGTGCGGGACTAGCGGGGCCCTACGAGCAGTACTTC
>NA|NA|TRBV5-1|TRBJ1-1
CASSLPTQMNTEAFF
TGCGCCAGCAGCTTGCCGACACAAATGAACACTGAAGCTTTCTTT
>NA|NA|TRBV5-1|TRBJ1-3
CASSHGGRNSGNTIYF
TGCGCCAGCAGCCACGGGGGGAGAAACTCTGGAAACACCATATATTTT
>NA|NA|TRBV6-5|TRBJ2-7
CASSYVTRRGEQYF
TGTGCCAGCAGTTACGTCACCAGGCGGGGCGAGCAGTACTTC
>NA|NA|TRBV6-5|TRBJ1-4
CASSPGFPKLFF
TGTGCCAGCAGCCCAGGGTTCCCAAAACTGTTTTTT
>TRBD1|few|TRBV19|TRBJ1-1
CASRYTGGTEAFF
TGTGCCAGTAGGTATACAGGGGGCACTGAAGCTTTCTTT
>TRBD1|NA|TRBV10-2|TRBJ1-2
CASSASNRGDTF
TGCGCCAGCAGTGCGTCCAACAGGGGAGACACCTTC
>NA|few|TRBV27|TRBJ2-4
CASSEQGNIQYF
TGTGCCAGCAGTGAACAGGGAAACATTCAGTACTTC
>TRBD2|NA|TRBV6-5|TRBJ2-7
CASSYSSTSGAYEQYF
TGTGCCAGCAGTTACTCGAGTACTAGCGGGGCCTACGAGCAGTACTTC
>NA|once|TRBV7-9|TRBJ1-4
CASSLTSTDSTLRLFF
TGTGCCAGCAGCTTAACGAGCACTGACAGCACTCTAAGACTGTTTTTT
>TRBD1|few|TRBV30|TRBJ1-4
CAWKHRGNNEKLFF
TGTGCCTGGAAACACAGGGGAAACAATGAAAAACTGTTTTTT
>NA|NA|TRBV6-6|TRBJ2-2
CASNEQRANTGELFF
TGTGCCAGCAACGAACAGAGAGCGAACACCGGGGAGCTGTTTTTT
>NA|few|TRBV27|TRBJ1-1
CATNRNPQGPTEAFF
TGTGCCACAAACCGCAACCCTCAGGGGCCCACTGAAGCTTTCTTT
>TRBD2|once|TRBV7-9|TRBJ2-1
CASSPRDGLAGDYNEQFF
TGTGCCAGCAGCCCCCGTGACGGACTAGCGGGGGACTACAATGAGCAGTTCTTC
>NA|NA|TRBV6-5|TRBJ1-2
CASIQSKASYGYTF
TGTGCCAGCATACAGTCGAAGGCCTCGTATGGCTACACCTTC
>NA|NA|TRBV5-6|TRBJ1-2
CASMQNNYGYTF
TGTGCCAGCATGCAGAATAACTATGGCTACACCTTC
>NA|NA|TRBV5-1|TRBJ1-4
CASSALTAATNEKLFF
TGCGCCAGCAGCGCGTTGACAGCTGCAACTAATGAAAAACTGTTTTTT
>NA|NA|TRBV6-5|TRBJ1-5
CASTQSGIGNQPQHF
TGTGCCAGCACCCAATCAGGGATAGGAAATCAGCCCCAGCATTTT
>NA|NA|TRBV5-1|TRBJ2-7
CASSLLPSSYEQYF
TGCGCCAGCAGCTTATTACCGAGCTCCTACGAGCAGTACTTC
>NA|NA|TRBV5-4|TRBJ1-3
CASSLGGGSSGNTIYF
TGTGCCAGCAGCTTGGGGGGGGGCAGCTCTGGAAACACCATATATTTT
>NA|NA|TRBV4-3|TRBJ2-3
CACAWGLTDTQYF
TGCGCCTGCGCTTGGGGCCTCACAGATACGCAGTATTTT
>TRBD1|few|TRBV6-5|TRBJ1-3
CASSSTPDRLGNTIYF
TGTGCCAGCAGTTCGACGCCGGACAGGTTAGGAAACACCATATATTTT
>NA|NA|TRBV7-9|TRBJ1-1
CASSLLTEKAEAFF
TGTGCCAGCAGCTTATTGACAGAGAAGGCTGAAGCTTTCTTT
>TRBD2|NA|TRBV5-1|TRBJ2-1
CASSLGTSGFSYNEQFF
TGCGCCAGCAGCTTAGGGACTAGCGGGTTCTCCTACAATGAGCAGTTCTTC
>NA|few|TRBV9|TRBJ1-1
CASSVINTEAFF
TGTGCCAGCAGCGTTATAAACACTGAAGCTTTCTTT